This TCR beta chain was captured in a study of OX40 agonist ivuxolimab in advanced cancers. Study summary: It was ivuxolimab, an agonistic anti-OX40 (CD134) antibody, that patients were treated with. Study-wide points: Several nonresponders also turned out to have low normalized T-cell clonal expansion.

Points on this clone: Its antigen remains unidentified.

Generated by immunoSEQ multiplex PCR, the TCRdb table keeps only in-frame clones and is missing some. The sample has around 50,000 clones, 94% seen once. The input for sequencing was CD4+ or CD8+ T cells sorted from blood, taken in a trial of the OX40 agonist ivuxolimab. This TCR came from an adult with an advanced solid tumor such as melanoma, head and neck, liver or kidney cancer.

The CDR3 bases are TGTGCCACCAGCAGCGTGGGTTCTGGAAACACCATATATTTT. This sequence encodes CATSSVGSGNTIYF. V usage is TRBV15 and J usage is TRBJ1-3; no clear D. V was pared by 3 bases and J by 1 base, with 7 bases between. CDR1 LNHNV and CDR2 YYDKDF come from the germline V gene (reference sequence). CDR3 length equals 14 residues.